Presented here are 15 T cell receptor beta chains from one specimen sequenced in a study of pediatric ulcerative colitis (dated by TCRdb to about 2019). One to two pinch biopsies were taken from the rectum for research during colonoscopy. Preparation of the library involved the immunoSEQ multiplex PCR assay. This is the immuneACCESS table as TCRdb keeps it, with only in-frame sequences that have V and J called. A part of the clones is gone; compared with another copy, unresolved V genes explain less than half, and the rest is unexplained. The sample table lists approximately 40,000 clones, 60% to 75% of them with a count of one. The top ten clonotypes cover 8.6% of the sample. Sequencing was done on a sample of gut tissue. These receptors were collected from a boy younger than 18 with severe ulcerative colitis.

The chain carries TRBV18 and TRBJ2-2; 8 nucleotides agree with TRBD1. CDR3 length equals 14 residues. The germline V gene has CDR1 KGHSH and CDR2 LQKENI. The ends lost 4 bases at V and 7 bases at J; junction bases unmatched: 5. The CDR3 nucleotides are TGTGCCAGCTCACTGGGGACAGGCAGCGGGGAGCTGTTTTTT. Protein: CASSLGTGSGELFF.

This clone has only one observation. The chain joins TRBV7-2 to TRBJ2-7; no definite D call. This CDR3 has 11 amino acids. Trimming left V 7 bases short and J 3 bases short, with 7 bases between. CDR1 SGHTA and CDR2 FQGNSA come from the germline V gene. CDR3 loop: CASILRYEQYF. As DNA, the CDR3 is TGTGCCAGCATCCTACGCTACGAGCAGTACTTC. The full variable domain, in which reference TRBV7-2 and TRBJ2-7 provide the parts outside the CDR3, is GAGVSQSPSNKVTEKGKDVELRCDPISGHTALYWYRQSLGQGLEFLIYFQGNSAPDKSGLPSDRFSAERTGGSVSTLTIQRTQQEDSAVYLCASILRYEQYFGPGTRLTVT.

This chain connects TRBV15 to TRBJ1-2, with a possible D match to TRBD1 (6 bases). The CDR3 length is 16 residues. Germline lookup yields CDR1 LNHNV and CDR2 YYDKDF (reference sequence). V lost 0 bases and J 5 bases, leaving 16 bases between the germline ends. Here the CDR3 DNA reads TGTGCCACCAGCAGAGATCGGGGGGCCTCCGGTTATGGCTACACCTTC. Translating gives CATSRDRGASGYGYTF. Together with reference TRBV15 and TRBJ1-2, the CDR3 gives the full variable domain: DAMVIQNPRYQVTQFGKPVTLSCSQTLNHNVMYWYQQKSSQAPKLLFHYYDKDFNNEADTPDNFQSRRPNTSFCFLDIRSPGLGDTAMYLCATSRDRGASGYGYTFGSGTRLTVV.

The chain combines TRBV29-1 with TRBJ2-3; D may be TRBD1 (5 bases). CDR1 and CDR2 from the germline V gene are SQVTM and ANQGSEA. The CDR3 runs 14 residues. V was clipped by 1 base and J by 0 bases, with 8 bases between them. CDR3 nucleotides: TGCAGCGTTGAAGGGGGCCAGAGCACAGATACGCAGTATTTT. Translated, it gives CSVEGGQSTDTQYF.

This rearrangement joins TRBV19 to TRBJ1-4, with D perhaps matching TRBD1 (6 bases). The CDR3 contains 14 residues. V lost 9 bases, J lost 6 bases, and 17 bases lay in between. The germline CDR1 and CDR2 sequences are LNHDA and SQIVND (reference sequence). As DNA, the CDR3 is TGTGCCAGGGGGACAAGGGGGATTCATGAAAAACTGTTTTTT. This gives the protein CARGTRGIHEKLFF.

V is TRBV6-1 and J is TRBJ2-7; D remains unclear. From germline, CDR1 is MNHNS and CDR2 SASEGT. CDR3 length: 12 residues. Trimming removed 11 bases at V and 8 bases at J, with 19 bases between. CDR3 region: CAATIFSGKQYF. The DNA for the CDR3 is TGTGCCGCGACAATATTCTCTGGCAAGCAGTACTTC.

This sequence joins TRBV2 and TRBJ2-5; 11 bases match TRBD2. This CDR3 has 16 residues. The junction had 6 bases not matched to a gene; V was cut back by 5 bases and J by 1 base. The germline CDR1 and CDR2 sequences are SNHLY and FYNNEI. The CDR3 coding sequence is TGTGCCAGCAGTCGACCTAGCGGGGGGACCCAAGAGACCCAGTACTTC. Residues: CASSRPSGGTQETQYF.

This clone was recorded a few times. The sample contains more than one DNA sequence encoding this CDR3. The chain is built from TRBV4-1 and TRBJ1-5; D might be TRBD1 (5 bases). The CDR3 is 14 residues long. V lost 0 bases to trimming and J lost 5 bases, with 8 bases between them. Germline CDR1 MGHRA, CDR2 YSYEKL. The CDR3 sequence: CASSQDRGDQPQHF. In DNA, the CDR3 is TGCGCCAGCAGCCAAGATCGAGGGGATCAGCCCCAGCATTTT.

J is TRBJ2-2 and V is TRBV5-6; D is unresolved. CDR1 SGHDT and CDR2 YYEEEE come from the germline V gene. Trimming removed 0 bases at V and 6 bases at J, with 9 bases between. There are 14 residues in the CDR3. This CDR3 reads CASSLDAVPGELFF. CDR3 bases: TGTGCCAGCAGCTTGGATGCGGTCCCCGGGGAGCTGTTTTTT.

The chain combines TRBV28 with TRBJ2-4; D may match TRBD1 or TRBD2 (5 bases each). CDR1 and CDR2 from the germline V gene are MDHEN and SYDVKM. The ends were cut back, 5 bases at V and 0 bases at J, with 11 bases in the middle. CDR3 length: 15 amino acids. The chain's CDR3 is CASSPGRLAKNIQYF. The CDR3 DNA sequence: TGTGCCAGCAGTCCGGGACGACTAGCCAAAAACATTCAGTACTTC.

The J gene is TRBJ2-1, the V gene TRBV9, with D hard to call. Germline V gene data show CDR1 as SGDLS and CDR2 as YYNGEE. The CDR3 contains 14 residues. V lost 1 base and J lost 7, with 12 bases in between. The CDR3 sequence: CASSVPVSGNEQFF. CDR3 nucleotides: TGTGCCAGCAGCGTACCGGTTTCTGGGAATGAGCAGTTCTTC.

V gene TRBV7-3 combines with J gene TRBJ2-3; perhaps TRBD2 as D (6 bases). The CDR3 extends over 14 amino acids. Germline V gene sequence: CDR1 SGHTA, CDR2 FQGTGA. The germline V and J ends were trimmed by 5 bases and 4 bases, with 13 bases remaining between them. CDR3 DNA sequence: TGTGCCAGCAGCGAGACTAGACCCCCAGATACGCAGTATTTT. Translating it yields CASSETRPPDTQYF.

V is TRBV7-9 and J is TRBJ2-2; D call uncertain. The CDR3 covers 14 residues. Per germline, CDR1 SEHNR and CDR2 FQNEAQ (reference sequence). The germline V and J ends were trimmed by 6 bases and 3 bases, with 11 bases remaining between them. CDR3 coding DNA: TGTGCCAGCAGAGATCTCGAGCACACCGGGGAGCTGTTTTTT. Its protein is CASRDLEHTGELFF.

This chain links TRBV29-1 with TRBJ1-1, with no clear D. Trimming took 3 bases from V and 1 from J, leaving 3 bases between them. The germline gives CDR1 SQVTM, CDR2 ANQGSEA. This CDR3 comprises 11 residues. CDR3 protein: CSVDTNTEAFF. Here the CDR3 DNA reads TGCAGCGTTGATACGAACACTGAAGCTTTCTTT.

V usage is TRBV9 and J usage is TRBJ1-2; D is uncertain. CDR1 and CDR2 (germline): SGDLS, YYNGEE. Deletions cut 4 bases from V and 5 bases from J, with 18 bases between. This CDR3 contains 15 residues. CDR3 protein: CASSLPDRGGYGYTF. CDR3 sequence (DNA): TGTGCCAGCAGCTTACCTGATCGCGGAGGATATGGCTACACCTTC.